Below are 9 T cell receptor beta chains sequenced from a single sample in a study of T cell responses to AZD1222 COVID-19 vaccine. Method: immunoSEQ multiplex PCR; TCRdb's copy keeps in-frame clones and lacks some. The sample records 70,000 to 85,000 clones, over 80% being singletons. Here the sequenced sample was peripheral blood, taken on day 0 of AZD1222 vaccination. These receptor sequences come from an adult in good health.

This chain links TRBV7-9 with TRBJ1-3; D may be TRBD1 (5 bases). Germline V lookup: CDR1 SEHNR, CDR2 FQNEAQ (reference sequence). V lost 1 base to trimming and J lost 0 bases, with 7 bases between them. CDR3 size: 15 residues. In DNA, the CDR3 is TGTGCCAGCAGCTTAGACAGGTACTCTGGAAACACCATATATTTT. Encoded protein: CASSLDRYSGNTIYF.

The chain employs TRBV6-1 and TRBJ1-5, with D hard to call. Trimming cost V 0 bases and J 7 bases, with 7 bases left between them. Germline values: CDR1 MNHNS, CDR2 SASEGT. The CDR3 is made up of 13 amino acids. The DNA of the CDR3 is TGTGCCAGCAGTGAAGCGCTGGGACAGCCCCAGCATTTT. It translates to CASSEALGQPQHF.

The rearrangement uses TRBV18 and TRBJ2-2; tentative D call: TRBD1 (6 bases). This CDR3 comprises 15 residues. The germline V gene has CDR1 KGHSH and CDR2 LQKENI. Between the trimmed V and J ends, which lost 3 bases and 0 bases, there was a span of 8 bases. The CDR3 loop reads CASSPGQPNTGELFF. CDR3 sequence (DNA): TGTGCCAGCTCACCGGGACAACCGAACACCGGGGAGCTGTTTTTT.

This clone occurred a few times. The chain uses TRBV13 and TRBJ1-5, with D unclear. In germline, CDR1 is PRHDT, CDR2 FYEKMQ (reference sequence). The CDR3 runs to 12 residues. V lost 3 bases and J lost 6, with 6 bases in between. CDR3 DNA sequence: TGTGCCAGCAGCTTTGCGGGTCAGCCCCAGCATTTT. It translates to CASSFAGQPQHF. Full variable domain (outside the CDR3, taken from reference TRBV13 and TRBJ1-5): AAGVIQSPRHLIKEKRETATLKCYPIPRHDTVYWYQQGPGQDPQFLISFYEKMQSDKGSIPDRFSAQQFSDYHSELNMSSLELGDSALYFCASSFAGQPQHFGDGTRLSIL.

In its sample, this clone ranks as medium-sized. CDR3 sequence reads: CASSLGPESNSPLHF. For the CDR3, the DNA is TGTGCCAGCAGCTTGGGACCTGAAAGTAATTCACCCCTCCACTTT. This sequence joins TRBV7-9 and TRBJ1-6; tentatively, D is TRBD1 (5 bases). Trimming stripped 3 bases from V and 6 bases from J, with 12 bases between. The length of the CDR3 is 15 residues. Germline V gene data show CDR1 as SEHNR and CDR2 as FQNEAQ (reference sequence). The whole variable domain, remainder taken from reference TRBV7-9 and TRBJ1-6, is DTGVSQNPRHKITKRGQNVTFRCDPISEHNRLYWYRQTLGQGPEFLTYFQNEAQLEKSRLLSDRFSAERPKGSFSTLEIQRTEQGDSAMYLCASSLGPESNSPLHFGNGTRLTVT.

About this clone: Other DNA sequences within the sample encode an identical CDR3. The CDR3 DNA is TGTGCCAGCAGTGAAGCGGGACGGAGCAATCAGCCCCAGCATTTT. Translated, it gives CASSEAGRSNQPQHF. J is TRBJ1-5 and V is TRBV2; D might be TRBD1 (5 bases). V was cut by 0 bases and J by 1 base, with 7 bases left in between. CDR1 SNHLY and CDR2 FYNNEI come from the germline V gene. This CDR3 region has 15 residues.

This chain joins TRBV10-3 and TRBJ1-1, with 10 positions matching TRBD1. The germline V gene has CDR1 ENHRY and CDR2 SYGVKD. The J segment lost 3 bases and the V segment lost 5 bases, leaving 6 bases of the junction unmatched. The CDR3 has 15 amino acids. CDR3 amino acids: CAISWDRGRDTEAFF. As DNA, the CDR3 is TGTGCCATCAGTTGGGACAGGGGAAGGGACACTGAAGCTTTCTTT.

In its sample, this clone was seen a few times. This chain connects TRBV7-3 to TRBJ2-1, with 9 bases matching TRBD2. The junction had 8 bases not matched to a gene; V was cut back by 5 bases and J by 12 bases. Germline V CDR1 and CDR2: SGHTA, FQGTGA. This CDR3 comprises 13 residues. CDR3 bases: TGTGCCAGCAGCCCCGGGCTAGCGGGGAGGCAGTTCTTC. Protein sequence: CASSPGLAGRQFF.

Details on this clone: Other DNA sequences in this sample translate to the same CDR3. The V gene is TRBV7-8, the J gene TRBJ1-1, with D tentatively TRBD1 (5 bases). The CDR3 is 15 amino acids. The germline CDR1 and CDR2 sequences are SGHVS and FQNEAQ. Deletions cut 0 bases from V and 2 bases from J, with 10 bases between. The CDR3 spells CASSLAGGGNTEAFF. CDR3 in DNA: TGTGCCAGCAGCTTAGCTGGCGGGGGAAACACTGAAGCTTTCTTT.